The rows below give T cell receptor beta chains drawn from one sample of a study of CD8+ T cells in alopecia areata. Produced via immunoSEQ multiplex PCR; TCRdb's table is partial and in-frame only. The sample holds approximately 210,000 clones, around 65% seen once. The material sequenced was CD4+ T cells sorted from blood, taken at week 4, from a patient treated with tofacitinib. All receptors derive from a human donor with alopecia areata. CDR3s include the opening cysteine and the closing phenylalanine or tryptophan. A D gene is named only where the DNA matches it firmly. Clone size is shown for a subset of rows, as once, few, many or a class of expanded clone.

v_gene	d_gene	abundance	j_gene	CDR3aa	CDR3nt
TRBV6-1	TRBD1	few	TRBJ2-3	CASSPGQGITDTQYF	TGTGCCAGCAGTCCGGGACAGGGGATAACAGATACGCAGTATTTT
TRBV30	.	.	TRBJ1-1	CAWSANRRRTEAFF	TGTGCCTGGAGTGCGAACAGGAGGCGGACTGAAGCTTTCTTT
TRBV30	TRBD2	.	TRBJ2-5	CAWTGTSETQYF	TGTGCCTGGACAGGGACTAGCGAGACCCAGTACTTC
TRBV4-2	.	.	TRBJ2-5	CASSQVDVGTQYF	TGTGCCAGCAGCCAAGTTGACGTTGGGACCCAGTACTTC
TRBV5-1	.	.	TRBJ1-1	CASSLGSRGNTEAFF	TGCGCCAGCAGCTTAGGGTCGCGGGGGAACACTGAAGCTTTCTTT
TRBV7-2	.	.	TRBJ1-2	CASSSARHAAGGYTF	TGTGCCAGCAGCTCAGCCAGACACGCCGCTGGGGGCTACACCTTC
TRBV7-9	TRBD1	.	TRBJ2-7	CASSSAGTGAFLEQYF	TGTGCCAGCAGCTCCGCCGGGACAGGAGCATTTTTAGAGCAGTACTTC
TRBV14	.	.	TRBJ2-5	CASSQWQGIQETQYF	TGTGCCAGCAGCCAATGGCAGGGGATTCAAGAGACCCAGTACTTC
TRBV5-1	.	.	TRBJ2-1	CASSQEAVNLSNEQFF	TGCGCCAGCAGCCAGGAGGCAGTTAATCTATCCAATGAGCAGTTCTTC
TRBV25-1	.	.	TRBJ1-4	CASRPPDSWNEKLFF	TGTGCCAGCAGACCCCCGGACAGTTGGAATGAAAAACTGTTTTTT
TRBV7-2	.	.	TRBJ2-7	CASTPEGQQQYF	TGTGCCAGCACCCCGGAGGGACAGCAGCAGTACTTC
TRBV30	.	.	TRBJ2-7	CAWSRDVSEQYF	TGTGCCTGGAGCAGGGACGTATCCGAGCAGTACTTC
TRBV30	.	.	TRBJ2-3	CAWSVGLPNTDTQYF	TGTGCCTGGAGTGTAGGCCTACCAAATACCGATACGCAGTATTTT
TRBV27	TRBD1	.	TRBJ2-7	CASSSRTGVGQYF	TGTGCCAGCAGTTCCCGGACAGGGGTGGGGCAGTACTTC
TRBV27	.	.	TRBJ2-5	CASSSQGGEKTQYF	TGTGCCAGCAGTTCTCAAGGGGGGGAAAAGACCCAGTACTTC
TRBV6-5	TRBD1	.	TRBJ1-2	CASSYCTQGECGYTF	TGTGCCAGCAGTTACTGCACTCAGGGGGAATGTGGCTACACCTTC
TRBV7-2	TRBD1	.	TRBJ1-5	CASSLGQGNQPQHF	TGTGCCAGCAGCTTAGGACAGGGGAATCAGCCCCAGCATTTT
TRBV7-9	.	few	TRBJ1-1	CASSLVNTEAFF	TGTGCCAGCAGCTTGGTGAACACTGAAGCTTTCTTT
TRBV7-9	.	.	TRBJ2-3	CASSSWTSTDTQYF	TGTGCCAGCAGCTCCTGGACTAGCACAGATACGCAGTATTTT
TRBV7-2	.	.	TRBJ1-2	CASSSQGGISYGYTF	TGTGCCAGCAGCTCCCAGGGCGGAATTAGCTATGGCTACACCTTC
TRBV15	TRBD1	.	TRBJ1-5	CATSRDRGPQPQHF	TGTGCCACCAGCAGGGACAGGGGGCCTCAGCCCCAGCATTTT
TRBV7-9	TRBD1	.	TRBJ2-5	CASSPTGGKGTQYF	TGTGCCAGCAGCCCGACAGGGGGTAAGGGGACCCAGTACTTC
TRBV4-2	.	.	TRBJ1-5	CASSQDLIGNQPQHF	TGTGCCAGCAGCCAAGATTTGATAGGGAATCAGCCCCAGCATTTT
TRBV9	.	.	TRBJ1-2	CASSVEGRANYGYTF	TGTGCCAGCAGCGTAGAGGGTCGGGCGAACTATGGCTACACCTTC
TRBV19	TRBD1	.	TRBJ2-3	CASSIVAGGSTDTQYF	TGTGCCAGTAGTATAGTCGCAGGGGGCTCCACAGATACGCAGTATTTT
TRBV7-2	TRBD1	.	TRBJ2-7	CASSPRTGRSSYEQYF	TGTGCCAGCAGCCCGCGGACAGGAAGGAGCTCCTACGAGCAGTACTTC
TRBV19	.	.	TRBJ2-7	CASSMQGYSYEQYF	TGTGCCAGTAGTATGCAGGGATATTCCTACGAGCAGTACTTC
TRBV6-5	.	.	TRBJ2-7	CASSYKGGIYEQYF	TGTGCCAGCAGTTACAAGGGGGGGATCTACGAGCAGTACTTC
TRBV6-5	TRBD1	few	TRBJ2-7	CASSIRGNAYEQYF	TGTGCCAGCAGTATCAGGGGGAACGCCTACGAGCAGTACTTC
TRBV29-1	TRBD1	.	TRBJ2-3	CSADVRQGADTQYF	TGCAGCGCCGACGTACGACAGGGCGCAGATACGCAGTATTTT
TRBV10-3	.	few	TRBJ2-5	CAIKDEGPQETQYF	TGTGCCATCAAAGACGAGGGGCCCCAAGAGACCCAGTACTTC
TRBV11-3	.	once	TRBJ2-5	CASSLGGTRGETQYF	TGTGCCAGCAGCTTAGGGGGGACTCGCGGGGAGACCCAGTACTTC
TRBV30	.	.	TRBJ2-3	CAWGPVNTQYF	TGTGCCTGGGGGCCAGTTAATACGCAGTATTTT
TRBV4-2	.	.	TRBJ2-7	CASSQDWGPYEQYF	TGTGCCAGCAGCCAAGACTGGGGACCCTACGAGCAGTACTTC
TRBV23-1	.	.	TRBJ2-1	CASSPFSEDEQFF	TGCGCCAGCAGTCCCTTTTCTGAGGATGAGCAGTTCTTC
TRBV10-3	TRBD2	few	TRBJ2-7	CAISDTLAGNYEQYF	TGTGCCATCAGTGACACACTAGCGGGGAACTACGAGCAGTACTTC
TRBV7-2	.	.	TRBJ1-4	CASSSTMVNEKLFF	TGTGCCAGCAGCTCGACAATGGTTAATGAAAAACTGTTTTTT
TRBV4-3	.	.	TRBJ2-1	CASSQDARVFEQFF	TGCGCCAGCAGCCAAGATGCCAGGGTCTTTGAGCAGTTCTTC
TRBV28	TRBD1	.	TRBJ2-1	CASSLVETGEQFF	TGTGCCAGCAGTTTAGTTGAGACAGGGGAGCAGTTCTTC